Below, 14 T cell receptor beta chains from the same sample are listed, as sequenced in a study of blood T cell repertoires in COVID-19. Measured with immunoSEQ multiplex PCR; TCRdb has only the in-frame clones, and not every one. The table has roughly 250,000 clones, around 80% seen once. The sample consisted of peripheral blood. The receptors were sampled from a man between 35 and 55 years old with active or convalescent COVID-19.

At least ten counts were recorded for this clone. This chain joins TRBV12-5 and TRBJ2-3; 7 nucleotides line up with TRBD1. V shed 6 bases, J shed 4 bases, and the junction held 13 bases outside the gene matches. The germline V gene encodes CDR1 LGHNT and CDR2 FRNRAP. This CDR3 is built from 16 residues. The DNA for the CDR3 is TGTGCTAGTGGCCCCTTCACAGGGGCGGTTTCAGATACGCAGTATTTT. Its protein is CASGPFTGAVSDTQYF.

The chain employs TRBV6-5 and TRBJ1-4; D is possibly TRBD1 (6 bases). Trimming removed 2 bases from V and 8 bases from J, with 15 bases in between. The CDR3 totals 15 residues. CDR1 is MNHEY, CDR2 SVGAGI, per germline. The CDR3 coding sequence is TGTGCCAGCAGTTACCTGCCAGGGGTGAGAGAAAAACTGTTTTTT. It codes for CASSYLPGVREKLFF.

The rearrangement links TRBV14 to TRBJ2-3, with D possibly being TRBD1 (5 bases). V lost 2 bases and J 8 bases, leaving 11 bases between the germline ends. Germline values: CDR1 SGHDN, CDR2 FVKESK. This CDR3 has 13 amino acids. CDR3 in amino acids: CASSQPTASTQYF. In DNA, the CDR3 is TGTGCCAGCAGCCAACCGACAGCAAGTACGCAGTATTTT.

This chain connects TRBV10-3 to TRBJ2-7; TRBD1 aligns across 11 bases. In germline, CDR1 is ENHRY, CDR2 SYGVKD. The trim removed 5 bases at V and 6 bases at J, leaving 6 bases unmatched. This CDR3 contains 14 residues. CDR3 residues: CAISSGTGGREQYF. In DNA form, the CDR3 reads TGTGCCATCAGTTCAGGGACAGGGGGGCGCGAGCAGTACTTC.

The chain links TRBV6-6 to TRBJ1-1; maybe TRBD1 (5 bases). V dropped 5 bases and J dropped 4 bases, with 23 bases sitting between them. This CDR3 is 17 amino acids long. Germline loops: CDR1 MNHNY, CDR2 SVGAGI (reference sequence). The CDR3 DNA is TGTGCCAGCAGTCCTCACGGCGGGGCCGGGGGTAGCACTGAAGCTTTCTTT. As protein: CASSPHGGAGGSTEAFF.

The rearrangement links TRBV4-1 to TRBJ2-1; 14 bases are shared with TRBD2. From germline, CDR1 is MGHRA and CDR2 YSYEKL. This CDR3 has 18 amino acids. V dropped 3 bases and J dropped 2; count of bases not matched to a gene: 6. The CDR3 protein is CASSHPTGLAGAYNEQFF. CDR3 sequence (DNA): TGCGCCAGCAGCCATCCCACGGGACTAGCGGGAGCCTACAATGAGCAGTTCTTC.

The chain links TRBV6-1 to TRBJ2-3; 7 nucleotides match TRBD1. The CDR3 spans 16 residues. CDR1 and CDR2 (germline): MNHNS, SASEGT. Trimming at V came to 4 bases and at J to 0 bases, leaving 7 bases not matched to a gene. The CDR3 protein is CASSAVETGSTDTQYF. CDR3 DNA: TGTGCCAGCAGTGCCGTAGAGACAGGGAGCACAGATACGCAGTATTTT.

The chain couples TRBV11-1 to TRBJ2-7, with 8 bases that match TRBD2. CDR3 length equals 14 residues. The trim removed 8 bases at V and 2 bases at J, leaving 8 bases unmatched. Germline CDR1 and CDR2: SGHAT and FQDESV (reference sequence). Here the CDR3 reads CASRGGREPYEQYF. The CDR3, as DNA: TGTGCCAGCCGGGGGGGGCGCGAACCCTACGAGCAGTACTTC.

The sample holds one count of this clone. V and J are TRBV9 and TRBJ2-5; TRBD1 is a possible D gene (5 bases). Germline V gene sequence: CDR1 SGDLS, CDR2 YYNGEE. CDR3 length equals 13 residues. Trimming pared 0 bases from V and 9 bases from J, leaving 12 bases between. The DNA for the CDR3 is TGTGCCAGCAGCGTAGGGACACCCGGCCCCCAGTACTTC. It codes for CASSVGTPGPQYF.

This clone was observed a handful of times. This chain uses TRBV5-1 with TRBJ1-6, with no clear D. The CDR3 extends over 15 amino acids. Germline CDR1 is SGHRS and CDR2 is YFSETQ. V lost 0 bases and J 4 bases, leaving 8 bases between the germline ends. CDR3 coding DNA: TGCGCCAGCAGCTTGGGAAGTCTATATAATTCACCCCTCCACTTT. Encoded protein: CASSLGSLYNSPLHF. Combining the CDR3 with reference TRBV5-1 and TRBJ1-6 gives the whole variable domain KAGVTQTPRYLIKTRGQQVTLSCSPISGHRSVSWYQQTPGQGLQFLFEYFSETQRNKGNFPGRFSGRQFSNSRSEMNVSTLELGDSALYLCASSLGSLYNSPLHFGNGTRLTVT.

This clone appeared a single time. The gene calls are TRBV30 and TRBJ2-1; no clear D gene. Trimming shortened V by 7 bases and J by 1 base, and 11 bases separated the two germline ends. The CDR3 spans 13 residues. CDR1 GTSNPN and CDR2 SVGIG come from the germline V gene (reference sequence). In nucleotides, the CDR3 is TGTGCCTTACAGCAGAGTTCCTACAATGAGCAGTTCTTC. This sequence encodes CALQQSSYNEQFF.

V gene TRBV19 combines with J gene TRBJ1-5; no definite D call. The germline CDR1 and CDR2 sequences are LNHDA and SQIVND (reference sequence). Between the trimmed V and J ends, which lost 3 bases and 4 bases, there was a span of 13 bases. This CDR3 contains 15 residues. The CDR3 region is CASSMGGTANQPQHF. CDR3 DNA: TGTGCCAGTAGTATGGGAGGTACAGCAAATCAGCCCCAGCATTTT.

This clone was observed a single time. As DNA, the CDR3 is TGTGCCACCAGTGCCTACCGGGGAGGGTCCCAAGAGACCCAGTACTTC. Its protein product is CATSAYRGGSQETQYF. The chain employs TRBV24-1 and TRBJ2-5; 7 positions match TRBD2. In germline, CDR1 is KGHDR, CDR2 SFDVKD. J gave up 1 base and V 5 bases, and 9 bases lay outside the gene matches. CDR3 size: 16 residues.

This clone was recorded a few times. Other DNA sequences in this sample translate to the same CDR3. The chain couples TRBV27 to TRBJ1-1; the D is unclear. The V gene's germline CDR1 is MNHEY and CDR2 SMNVEV (reference sequence). Trimming left V 1 base short and J 0 bases short, with 3 bases between. CDR3 length: 13 residues. The CDR3 loop reads CASSLFMNTEAFF. The CDR3 nucleotides read TGTGCCAGCAGTTTATTTATGAACACTGAAGCTTTCTTT.